The entry that follows covers one T cell receptor beta chain sequence. The antigen is unknown. Other DNA sequences within the sample encode an identical CDR3. The data were obtained in a study of T cell responses to AZD1222 COVID-19 vaccine. Repertoires were generated with immunoSEQ multiplex PCR, while TCRdb's copy carries only in-frame clones and drops some. Counted here are some 150,000 clones, about 88% occurring once; the ten biggest clones make up 3% to 3.5%. Study outcomes and limitations: Repertoire sampling happened only post peak T cell response. Unmutated variant regions are reportedly targeted by nearly half of spike-specific TCRs.

The V end was cut by 3 bases, the J end by 4 bases, with 7 bases between. CDR3 length: 11 residues. In germline, CDR1 is DFQATT, CDR2 SNEGSKA (reference sequence). The chain uses TRBV20-1 and TRBJ2-7, with unresolved D. The source was peripheral blood, collected on day 0 of AZD1222 vaccination. The sequence was collected from an adult in good health. This chain's CDR3 is CSASDGYEQYF. Here the CDR3 DNA reads TGCAGTGCTAGCGACGGGTACGAGCAGTACTTC.